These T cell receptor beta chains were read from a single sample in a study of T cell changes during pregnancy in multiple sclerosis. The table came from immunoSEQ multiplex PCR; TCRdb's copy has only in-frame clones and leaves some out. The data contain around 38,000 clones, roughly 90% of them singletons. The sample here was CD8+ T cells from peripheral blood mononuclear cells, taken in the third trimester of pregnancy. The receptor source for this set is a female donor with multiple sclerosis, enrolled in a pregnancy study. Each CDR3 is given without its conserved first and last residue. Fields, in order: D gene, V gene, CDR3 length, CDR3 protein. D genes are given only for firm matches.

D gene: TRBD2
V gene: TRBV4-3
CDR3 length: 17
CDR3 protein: ASSQEGRVGAGVENEQF

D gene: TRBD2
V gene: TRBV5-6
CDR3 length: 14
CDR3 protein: ASSILAGGSYNEQF

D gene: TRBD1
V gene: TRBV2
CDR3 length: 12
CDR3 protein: ASSDPTGPQPQH

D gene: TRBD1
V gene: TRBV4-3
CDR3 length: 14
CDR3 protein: ASSQGQGIIGYGYT

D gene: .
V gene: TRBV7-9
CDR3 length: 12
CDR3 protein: ASSLADISYEQY

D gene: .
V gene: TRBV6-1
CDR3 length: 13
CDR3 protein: ASSQEDSSHYEQY

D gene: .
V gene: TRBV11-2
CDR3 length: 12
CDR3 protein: ASSLGIGITEAF

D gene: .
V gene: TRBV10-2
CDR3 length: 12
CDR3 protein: ASSVAGEGTEAF

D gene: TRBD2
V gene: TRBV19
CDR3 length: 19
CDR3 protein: ASSIGGLGAGVIYGANVLT

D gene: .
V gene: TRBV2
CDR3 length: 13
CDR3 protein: ASSVRVSNNEKLF

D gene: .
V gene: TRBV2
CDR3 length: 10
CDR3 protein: ASDTGTDTQY

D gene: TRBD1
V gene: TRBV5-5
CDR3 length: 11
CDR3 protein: ASSWGQLYEQY

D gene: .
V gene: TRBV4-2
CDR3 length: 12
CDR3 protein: ASSQEGVHYEQY

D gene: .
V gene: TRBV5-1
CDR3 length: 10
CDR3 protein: ASSLWGLEQF